A single sample is the source of the 21 T cell receptor beta chains below, sequenced in a study of T cells in women clearing cervical HPV infection. This table comes from immunoSEQ multiplex PCR, and its TCRdb copy is limited to in-frame clones, with some not included. Seen in this sample are about 26,000 clones; the ten most common clones hold roughly 4%. Sequencing used blood buffy coat. These receptors were collected from a woman aged 18 to 75 with a cervical HPV16 infection that either progressed to CIN3+ or cleared (not recorded which).

The CDR3 DNA, read in part, is TGTGCCTGGAGCTGGGACAGGAACACTGAA. The encoded protein is CAWSWDRNTE. The entire CDR3 protein is CAWSWDRNTEAFF. The chain employs TRBV30 and TRBJ1-1, with 7 bases that match TRBD1. The observed sequence ends 3 residues before the CDR3 terminus, with the missing tail filled in from the germline J gene. CDR1 and CDR2 (germline): GTSNPN, SVGIG (reference sequence). Losses at the gene ends were 3 bases for V and 1 base for J; bases not matched to a gene: 2. The CDR3 sequence is 13 residues long.

A remark on this clone: The read terminates 3 residues before the CDR3 end, so the remaining end is supplied by the germline J gene. The chain combines TRBV29-1 with TRBJ2-5; no firm D call. The CDR3 is made up of 12 amino acids. Germline V gene lookup returns CDR1 SQVTM and CDR2 ANQGSEA. The germline V and J ends were trimmed by 6 bases and 5 bases, with 13 bases remaining between them. The sequenced CDR3 bases are TGCAGCGTCGGTCGGTTCGAGGAGACC. It yields the protein CSVGRFEET. The complete CDR3 sequence is CSVGRFEETQYF.

About this clone: The read is 3 residues too short to cover the CDR3 end, so that end is filled in from the germline J gene. J is TRBJ2-3 and V is TRBV7-3; 7 bases match TRBD2. CDR3 size: 16 residues. CDR1 and CDR2 (germline): SGHTA, FQGTGA. Germline trimming cut 3 bases from V and 1 base from J; bases unmatched to any gene: 7. The DNA read from the CDR3 is TGTGCCAGCAGCTTTACGCGGGCGGGGGGCACAGATACG. Translated: CASSFTRAGGTDT. The whole CDR3 region reads CASSFTRAGGTDTQYF.

With regard to this clone: The DNA ends 3 residues before the CDR3 does, and the rest of the CDR3 is filled in from the germline J gene. This chain connects TRBV4-1 to TRBJ2-5; D gene unclear. The CDR3 is 13 amino acids. V was clipped by 0 bases and J by 3 bases, with 5 bases between them. Germline CDR1 reads MGHRA; CDR2 reads YSYEKL. CDR3 sequence reads: CASSQEFEETQYF. The part of the CDR3 DNA that was read is TGCGCCAGCAGCCAAGAATTCGAAGAGACC.

In the case of this clone: The read stops 3 residues short of the end of the CDR3; the missing end is completed from the germline J gene. The V call is TRBV10-3, the J call TRBJ2-3; D is undetermined. The CDR3 extends over 13 amino acids. Germline V CDR1 and CDR2: ENHRY, SYGVKD. The CDR3 loop reads CAISERVIETQYF. The sequenced part of the CDR3 DNA is TGTGCCATCAGTGAAAGGGTCATAGAGACG.

On this clone: The CDR3 end lies 3 residues beyond the end of the read and is filled in from the germline J gene. The rearrangement uses TRBV5-1 and TRBJ2-1; possible D gene TRBD1, 5 bases. Germline assignment: CDR1 SGHRS and CDR2 YFSETQ. The germline V and J ends were trimmed by 0 bases and 3 bases, with 7 bases remaining between them. The CDR3 spans 14 residues. CDR3 DNA, as far as it was read: TGCGCCAGCAGCTTGGCCAGGGACTACAATGAG. It yields the protein CASSLARDYNE. The full CDR3 sequence reads CASSLARDYNEQFF.

As regards this clone: The junction shows a germline mismatch at one end, possibly a read error. Sequencing ends 3 residues short of the CDR3 end; the germline J gene provides the rest. The rearrangement uses TRBV4-2 and TRBJ2-5; D is ambiguous. The CDR3 totals 16 residues. Germline V CDR1 and CDR2: LGHNA, YNFKEQ. The part of the CDR3 DNA that was read is TGCGCCAGCAGCCGAGGCGGCGGCGGCCGATTGGAGACC. Translated: CASSRGGGGRLET. From start to end, the CDR3 is CASSRGGGGRLETQYF.

For this clone: Read coverage stops 3 residues before the CDR3 terminus; the germline J gene supplies the remainder. The V call is TRBV6-1, the J call TRBJ2-3, with D possibly being TRBD1 (6 bases). Germline V gene sequence: CDR1 MNHNS, CDR2 SASEGT. V was clipped by 2 bases and J by 5 bases, with 17 bases between them. The CDR3 is 16 residues long. CDR3 loop: CASSEWAGAAIDTQYF. The CDR3 bases that were read are TGTGCCAGCAGTGAATGGGCAGGGGCGGCGATAGATACG.

A remark on this clone: The CDR3 is cut off 3 residues early in the read; its end comes from the germline J gene. The rearrangement joins TRBV7-3 to TRBJ2-3; TRBD2 matches 11 bases. The CDR3 extends over 15 amino acids. Germline V CDR1 and CDR2: SGHTA, FQGTGA. J gave up 6 bases and V 5 bases, and 7 bases lay outside the gene matches. This CDR3 is CASSLSGGAADTQYF. The CDR3 DNA, read in part, is TGTGCCAGCAGCCTTAGCGGGGGGGCAGCGGATACG.

As to this clone: The read ends 3 residues shy of where the CDR3 ends; the end is completed using the germline J gene. The chain carries TRBV14 and TRBJ1-5; D not certain. Germline V gives CDR1 SGHDN, CDR2 FVKESK. The V and J ends lost 0 bases and 0 bases respectively, with 3 bases between them. This CDR3 is 14 amino acids long. The sequenced part of the CDR3 DNA is TGTGCCAGCAGCCAAGACAGTAGCAATCAGCCC. It yields the protein CASSQDSSNQP. The whole CDR3 protein is CASSQDSSNQPQHF.

A word on this clone: The read terminates 3 residues ahead of where the CDR3 ends, so the germline J gene completes it. In the same sample, other DNA sequences code for this CDR3. V and J are TRBV5-1 and TRBJ2-7; TRBD1 agrees at 9 bases. The trim removed 3 bases at V and 2 bases at J, leaving 3 bases unmatched. The CDR3 spans 14 residues. The germline CDR1 and CDR2 sequences are SGHRS and YFSETQ. Partial CDR3 DNA: TGCGCCAGCAGCTCCCGGGACAGGGCCTACGAG. Amino acids: CASSSRDRAYE. The complete CDR3 protein is CASSSRDRAYEQYF.

A remark on this clone: The read terminates 3 residues before the CDR3 end, so the remaining end is supplied by the germline J gene. V and J are TRBV6-1 and TRBJ2-7; 7 positions agree with TRBD2. The CDR3 is 15 residues long. Germline V gene lookup returns CDR1 MNHNS and CDR2 SASEGT. After removal of 3 bases from V and 0 bases from J, the junction contained 5 bases not matched to a gene. CDR3 DNA, as far as it was read: TGTGCCAGCAGTGAGGAGGGGAGGGGCTCCTACGAG. Amino acids: CASSEEGRGSYE. The complete CDR3 reads CASSEEGRGSYEQYF.

To note about this clone: The read gets to within 3 residues of the CDR3 end, and the germline J gene fills in the rest. This chain connects TRBV2 to TRBJ2-7, with TRBD1 matching over 10 bases. With 10 bases clipped from V and 5 bases from J, the junction kept 14 bases outside the gene matches. Germline values: CDR1 SNHLY, CDR2 FYNNEI. CDR3 size: 15 residues. CDR3 DNA (partial): TGTGCCACCACGGGACTGGACAGGGGGACGAACGAG. Its translation: CATTGLDRGTNE. The full CDR3 protein reads CATTGLDRGTNEQYF.

Details on this clone: Read data end 3 residues before the CDR3 end; the end is taken from the germline J gene. The chain recombines TRBV2 with TRBJ1-5; D might be TRBD1 (6 bases). The CDR3 has 13 amino acids. Trimming took 5 bases from V and 7 from J, leaving 12 bases between them. In germline, CDR1 is SNHLY, CDR2 FYNNEI. The CDR3 bases that were read are TGTGCCAGCAGTCAACAGGGCGGGCAGCCC. This encodes CASSQQGGQP. The full CDR3 sequence reads CASSQQGGQPQHF.

As regards this clone: The sequenced fragment ends 3 residues before the CDR3 boundary, so the rest is inferred from the germline J gene. The genes are TRBV18 and TRBJ1-1; 10 positions match TRBD1. The ends lost 3 bases at V and 1 base at J; junction bases unmatched: 2. CDR1 and CDR2 (germline): KGHSH, LQKENI. The CDR3 contains 15 residues. Incomplete CDR3 DNA: TGTGCCAGCTCACCCTGGACAGGGGGGAACACTGAA. Protein sequence: CASSPWTGGNTE. The complete CDR3 protein is CASSPWTGGNTEAFF.

In regard to this clone: Read coverage stops 3 residues before the CDR3 terminus; the germline J gene supplies the remainder. This chain links TRBV5-1 with TRBJ1-6; 9 bases are shared with TRBD1. V was clipped by 4 bases and J by 5 bases; unmatched bases: 4. Germline CDR1 is SGHRS and CDR2 is YFSETQ. The CDR3 is 15 amino acids. CDR3 in amino acids: CASSVGQGNNSPLHF. The covered CDR3 bases are TGCGCCAGCAGCGTAGGACAGGGGAATAATTCACCC.

Concerning this clone itself: The sequence runs out 3 residues before the end of the CDR3; the remainder is reconstructed from the germline J gene. The chain carries TRBV18 and TRBJ1-2, with D perhaps TRBD1 (6 bases). The CDR3 runs 16 residues. Looked up from germline, CDR1 is KGHSH and CDR2 is LQKENI. The sequenced part of the CDR3 DNA is TGTGCCAGCTCACCCTTTAGCGGGGGGGCCTCCTACGAC. Encoded protein: CASSPFSGGASYD. From start to end, the CDR3 is CASSPFSGGASYDYTF.

The part of the CDR3 DNA that was read is TGTGCCAGCAGTGACCAGACAGGGGATAATTCACCC. Residues: CASSDQTGDNSP. The CDR3, in full, reads CASSDQTGDNSPLHF. The rearrangement uses TRBV6-1 and TRBJ1-6, with TRBD1 matching over 8 bases. The read terminates 3 residues ahead of where the CDR3 ends, so the germline J gene completes it. Losses at the gene ends were 3 bases for V and 5 bases for J; bases not matched to a gene: 3. Germline V gives CDR1 MNHNS, CDR2 SASEGT. The CDR3 sequence is 15 residues long.

Regarding this clone: The CDR3 end is not reached by the read, which stops 3 residues before it; the germline J gene fills it in. The rearrangement uses TRBV12-3 or TRBV12-4 and TRBJ1-2; D unclear. V gave up 5 bases and J gave up 7 bases, with 23 bases separating them. The CDR3 contains 16 residues. CDR3 sequence: CASSPTNLGSAGGYTF. CDR3 bases read: TGTGCCAGCAGTCCCACTAATCTCGGATCTGCGGGTGGC.

Comment on this clone: The germline gene is not matched at one end of the junction; a read error may be the cause. The sequence runs out 3 residues before the end of the CDR3; the remainder is reconstructed from the germline J gene. This sample includes further DNA sequences coding for the same CDR3. This chain connects TRBV18 to TRBJ1-3; 7 bases are shared with TRBD1. This CDR3 contains 15 residues. Germline CDR1 is KGHSH and CDR2 is LQKENI. The CDR3 DNA, read in part, is TGTGCCAGCTCACCAAGTAGGGACAGTGGAAACACA. This gives the protein CASSPSRDSGNT. The full CDR3 is CASSPSRDSGNTIYF.

As for this clone: Sequencing ends 3 residues short of the CDR3 end; the germline J gene provides the rest. The chain joins TRBV20-1 to TRBJ1-5; D perhaps matches TRBD1 (5 bases). The CDR3 runs 15 residues. Germline CDR1 reads DFQATT; CDR2 reads SNEGSKA (reference sequence). V shed 6 bases and J shed 5 bases, with 20 bases lying between them. CDR3 sequence reads: CSAVGQDTYYQPQHF. CDR3 DNA, as far as it was read: TGCAGTGCGGTCGGTCAGGACACGTACTATCAGCCC.